This passage covers 30 T cell receptor beta chains from one sample sequenced in a study of T cell clusters in autoimmune cytopenias. TRB was amplified by touch-down multiplex PCR, primer pools A and B combined. TCRdb reanalyzed the multiplex PCR reads and collapses them to one entry per CDR3 protein, without DNA. With about 8,300 distinct CDR3 sequences in the sample, the ten largest clones hold 3.1%. TRB was amplified from roughly 250 ng of peripheral blood genomic DNA per sample. Sample: peripheral blood. All receptors derive from a human donor with an autoimmune cytopenia or autoimmune hepatitis (not recorded which).

The chain is built from TRBV20-1 and TRBJ2-3; TCRdb's D gene call, TRBD2, goes unchecked for lack of DNA. CDR3 length equals 14 residues. Germline V gene sequence: CDR1 DFQATT, CDR2 SNEGSKA (reference sequence). CDR3: CSASTSGATDTQYF.

The chain is built from TRBV12-3 or TRBV12-4 and TRBJ2-1; TCRdb's assignment of TRBD2 cannot be checked, as there is no DNA. The CDR3 is made up of 14 amino acids. This CDR3 is CAAAQARNINEQFF.

The V call is TRBV20-1, the J call TRBJ2-3; TCRdb names TRBD2, which stays unverified in the absence of DNA. This CDR3 has 13 amino acids. Germline CDR1 reads DFQATT; CDR2 reads SNEGSKA (reference sequence). The CDR3 region is CSASSSGTDTQYF.

The chain carries TRBV20-1 and TRBJ2-5; TCRdb returns TRBD1, unconfirmable since there is no DNA. CDR1 and CDR2 from the germline V gene are DFQATT and SNEGSKA (reference sequence). The CDR3 runs 14 residues. CDR3 sequence reads: CSAGIGLGEETQYF.

According to its frequency, this clonotype is medium-sized. The genes are TRBV27 and TRBJ1-4; the TCRdb call, TRBD1, lacks DNA for checking. Germline CDR1 is MNHEY and CDR2 is SMNVEV (reference sequence). The CDR3 runs 13 residues. CDR3 sequence: CASSDRFNEKLFF.

The V call is TRBV5-1, the J call TRBJ1-4. Germline CDR1 and CDR2: SGHRS and YFSETQ. The CDR3 runs to 13 residues. CDR3 residues: CASSLGDYEKLFF. Variable domain in full (rest from reference TRBV5-1 and TRBJ1-4): KAGVTQTPRYLIKTRGQQVTLSCSPISGHRSVSWYQQTPGQGLQFLFEYFSETQRNKGNFPGRFSGRQFSNSRSEMNVSTLELGDSALYLCASSLGDYEKLFFGSGTQLSVL.

This clonotype is medium-sized by frequency. The rearrangement joins TRBV6-5 to TRBJ1-6; with no DNA, the TCRdb D assignment of TRBD1 cannot be verified. Germline values: CDR1 MNHEY, CDR2 SVGAGI. CDR3 length: 14 amino acids. The CDR3 reads CASSYRGVQSPLHF.

The V gene is TRBV28, the J gene TRBJ2-7; without DNA, the TCRdb call of TRBD1 cannot be checked. Germline CDR1 reads MDHEN; CDR2 reads SYDVKM. The CDR3 has 14 residues. The chain's CDR3 is CASTETGREYEQYF. The variable domain in full, with the rest retrieved from reference TRBV28 and TRBJ2-7, is DVKVTQSSRYLVKRTGEKVFLECVQDMDHENMFWYRQDPGLGLRLIYFSYDVKMKEKGDIPEGYSVSREKKERFSLILESASTNQTSMYLCASTETGREYEQYFGPGTRLTVT.

This clonotype is identified as medium-sized from frequency. The gene calls are TRBV30 and TRBJ1-2. The CDR3 covers 16 residues. CDR1 GTSNPN and CDR2 SVGIG come from the germline V gene (reference sequence). The CDR3 sequence: CAWSVPRGLPRHGYTF.

The chain links TRBV20-1 to TRBJ2-5. The CDR3 is 15 residues long. CDR1 and CDR2 (germline): DFQATT, SNEGSKA (reference sequence). CDR3 protein: CSAPTLRTNKETQYF.

By frequency, this clonotype is medium-sized. The chain combines TRBV29-1 with TRBJ2-1; TCRdb's D gene call, TRBD1, goes unchecked for lack of DNA. The CDR3 sequence is 15 residues long. Germline V CDR1 and CDR2: SQVTM, ANQGSEA. The CDR3 loop is CSVAPETGSYNEQFF.

Its frequency marks this clonotype as medium-sized. The chain employs TRBV10-3 and TRBJ2-1; the TCRdb D gene call, TRBD1, has no DNA to confirm it. The CDR3 is 15 amino acids. Germline V CDR1 and CDR2: ENHRY, SYGVKD. CDR3 loop: CAISGGDRAYNEQFF.

The J gene is TRBJ2-2, the V gene TRBV6-2 or TRBV6-3; TCRdb's D gene call, TRBD1, goes unchecked for lack of DNA. The CDR3 spans 17 residues. CDR1 is MNHEY, CDR2 SVGEGT, per germline. This CDR3 is CASKRWGPQSSYGELFF.

This clonotype registers medium-sized (0.01 to 0.1%) by frequency. The chain uses TRBV6-5 and TRBJ2-1; TCRdb picks TRBD1, but there is no DNA to check that call. CDR1 and CDR2 from the germline V gene are MNHEY and SVGAGI. The CDR3 runs to 15 residues. CDR3 amino acids: CASSFTGSSYNEQFF.

This clonotype is classed as medium-sized (0.01 to 0.1%) by frequency. The chain combines TRBV6-5 with TRBJ2-2. Per the germline V gene, CDR1 is MNHEY and CDR2 is SVGAGI. This CDR3 has 15 residues. The CDR3 sequence: CASRRGRGGTGELFF.

By frequency, this clonotype registers medium-sized. V usage is TRBV15 and J usage is TRBJ2-2; without DNA, the TCRdb call of TRBD1 cannot be checked. This CDR3 has 16 residues. Germline-derived CDR1 and CDR2 are LNHNV and YYDKDF (reference sequence). The CDR3 here is CATTPPPGQMTGELFF.

The V and J genes are TRBV5-1 and TRBJ2-7; TCRdb indicates TRBD1, and absent DNA this call remains unverified. Germline CDR1 SGHRS, CDR2 YFSETQ. This CDR3 spans 16 amino acids. The CDR3 here is CASSLAPGQPAYEQYF.

The rearrangement links TRBV6-5 to TRBJ1-3. Per the germline V gene, CDR1 is MNHEY and CDR2 is SVGAGI. The CDR3 loop spans 16 amino acids. Here the CDR3 reads CASSSLQALSGNTIYF.

In terms of frequency, this clonotype is medium-sized (0.01 to 0.1%). This chain links TRBV29-1 with TRBJ1-1; the TCRdb call, TRBD1, lacks DNA for checking. From germline, CDR1 is SQVTM and CDR2 ANQGSEA. The CDR3 runs to 14 residues. Here the CDR3 reads CSVLRGSGNTEAFF.

This chain connects TRBV6-2 or TRBV6-3 to TRBJ1-5; TCRdb selects TRBD1, and the lack of DNA leaves this call unchecked. Germline V CDR1 and CDR2: MNHEY, SVGEGT. The CDR3 is made up of 15 amino acids. The CDR3 loop is CASSRGTDSNQPQHF.

V is TRBV27 and J is TRBJ2-7; with no DNA, the TCRdb D assignment of TRBD1 cannot be verified. The germline CDR1 and CDR2 sequences are MNHEY and SMNVEV (reference sequence). The CDR3 contains 12 residues. The CDR3 protein is CASTLGGHEQYF.

This clonotype ranks as medium-sized in terms of frequency. The chain couples TRBV19 to TRBJ2-1; with no DNA, the TCRdb D assignment of TRBD1 cannot be verified. This CDR3 region has 16 residues. Germline-derived CDR1 and CDR2 are LNHDA and SQIVND (reference sequence). The CDR3 sequence: CASSTGDSISYNEQFF.

The chain has TRBV19 and TRBJ1-6; TCRdb gives TRBD1 as the D gene, but with no DNA this cannot be confirmed. CDR1 is LNHDA, CDR2 SQIVND, per germline (reference sequence). This CDR3 is built from 14 residues. CDR3 amino acids: CASTWTGGNSPLHF.

The CDR3 sequence: CASSPTWGNTGELFF. This sequence joins TRBV12-3 or TRBV12-4 and TRBJ2-2. The CDR3 sequence is 15 residues long.

This chain connects TRBV20-1 to TRBJ2-1; lacking DNA, the TRBD1 call made by TCRdb goes unchecked. CDR3 length equals 14 residues. Germline loops: CDR1 DFQATT, CDR2 SNEGSKA (reference sequence). The chain's CDR3 is CSAANRGPNNEQFF.

This rearrangement joins TRBV24-1 to TRBJ2-1; lacking DNA, the TRBD2 call made by TCRdb goes unchecked. Germline V gene sequence: CDR1 KGHDR, CDR2 SFDVKD. The CDR3 has 16 residues. The CDR3 region is CATIDQRLAEYNEQFF.

In terms of frequency, this clonotype is medium-sized (0.01 to 0.1%). J is TRBJ2-1 and V is TRBV18; absent DNA, TCRdb's TRBD2 call cannot be checked. Germline CDR1 reads KGHSH; CDR2 reads LQKENI. The CDR3 runs to 16 residues. The CDR3 loop reads CASSANSGRLVDEQFF. The variable domain in full, completed from reference TRBV18 and TRBJ2-1, reads NAGVMQNPRHLVRRRGQEARLRCSPMKGHSHVYWYRQLPEEGLKFMVYLQKENIIDESGMPKERFSAEFPKEGPSILRIQQVVRGDSAAYFCASSANSGRLVDEQFFGPGTRLTVL.

V usage is TRBV19 and J usage is TRBJ2-1. The CDR3 loop spans 13 amino acids. Germline-derived CDR1 and CDR2 are LNHDA and SQIVND (reference sequence). The chain's CDR3 is CASSKTDYNEQFF.

The genes are TRBV5-1 and TRBJ2-3. CDR1 and CDR2 from the germline V gene are SGHRS and YFSETQ. This CDR3 has 15 amino acids. CDR3 region: CASSLGEQTTDTQYF. Full variable domain (remainder filled in from reference TRBV5-1 and TRBJ2-3): KAGVTQTPRYLIKTRGQQVTLSCSPISGHRSVSWYQQTPGQGLQFLFEYFSETQRNKGNFPGRFSGRQFSNSRSEMNVSTLELGDSALYLCASSLGEQTTDTQYFGPGTRLTVL.

This clonotype is deemed medium-sized by its frequency. The J gene is TRBJ2-5, the V gene TRBV30; TCRdb calls TRBD2, which cannot be checked without DNA. CDR1 and CDR2 (germline): GTSNPN, SVGIG (reference sequence). CDR3 size: 14 residues. CDR3 region: CASQTPGLLETQYF. Looking up the rest from reference TRBV30 and TRBJ2-5 gives the full variable domain: SQTIHQWPATLVQPVGSPLSLECTVEGTSNPNLYWYRQAAGRGLQLLFYSVGIGQISSEVPQNLSASRPQDRQFILSSKKLLLSDSGFYLCASQTPGLLETQYFGPGTRLLVL.